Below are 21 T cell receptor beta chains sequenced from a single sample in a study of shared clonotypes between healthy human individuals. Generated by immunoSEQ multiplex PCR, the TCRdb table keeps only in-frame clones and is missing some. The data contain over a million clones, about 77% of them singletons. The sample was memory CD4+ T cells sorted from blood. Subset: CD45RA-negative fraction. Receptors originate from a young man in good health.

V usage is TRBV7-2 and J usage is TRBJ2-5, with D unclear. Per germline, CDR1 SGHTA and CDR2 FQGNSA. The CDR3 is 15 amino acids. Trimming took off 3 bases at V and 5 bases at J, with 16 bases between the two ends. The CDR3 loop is CASSFGPHTRETQYF. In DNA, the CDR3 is TGTGCCAGCAGCTTTGGGCCTCACACGAGGGAGACCCAGTACTTC.

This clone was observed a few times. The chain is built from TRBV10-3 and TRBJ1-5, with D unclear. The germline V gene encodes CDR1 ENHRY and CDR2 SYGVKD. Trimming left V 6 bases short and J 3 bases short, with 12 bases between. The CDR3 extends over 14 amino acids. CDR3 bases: TGTGCCATCAGAGACGCCGAACTCAATCAGCCCCAGCATTTT. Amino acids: CAIRDAELNQPQHF.

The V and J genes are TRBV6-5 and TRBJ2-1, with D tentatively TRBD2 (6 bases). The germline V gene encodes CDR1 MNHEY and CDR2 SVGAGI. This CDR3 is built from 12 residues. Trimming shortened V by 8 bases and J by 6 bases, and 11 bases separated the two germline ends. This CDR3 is CASGGPGNEQFF. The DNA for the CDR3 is TGTGCCAGCGGAGGGCCGGGCAATGAGCAGTTCTTC.

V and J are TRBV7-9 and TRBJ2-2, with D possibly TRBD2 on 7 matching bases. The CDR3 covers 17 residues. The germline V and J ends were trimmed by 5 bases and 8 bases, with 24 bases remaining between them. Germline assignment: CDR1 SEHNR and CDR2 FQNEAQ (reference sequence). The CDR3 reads CASSAAGAGPARGELFF. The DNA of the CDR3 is TGTGCCAGCAGCGCCGCGGGGGCGGGGCCAGCTCGGGGGGAGCTGTTTTTT.

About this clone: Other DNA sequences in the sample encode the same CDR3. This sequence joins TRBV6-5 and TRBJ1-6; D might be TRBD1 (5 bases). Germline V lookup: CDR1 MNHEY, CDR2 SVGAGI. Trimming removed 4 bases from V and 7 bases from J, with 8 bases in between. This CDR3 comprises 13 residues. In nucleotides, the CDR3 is TGTGCCAGCAGTTGGGACGGCAATTCACCCCTCCACTTT. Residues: CASSWDGNSPLHF.

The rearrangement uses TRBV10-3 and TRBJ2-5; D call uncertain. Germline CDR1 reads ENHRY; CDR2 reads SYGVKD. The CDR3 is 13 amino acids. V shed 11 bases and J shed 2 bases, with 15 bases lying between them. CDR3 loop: CAVSSSRQETQYF. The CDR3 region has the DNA TGTGCCGTTTCCTCGTCGCGACAAGAGACCCAGTACTTC.

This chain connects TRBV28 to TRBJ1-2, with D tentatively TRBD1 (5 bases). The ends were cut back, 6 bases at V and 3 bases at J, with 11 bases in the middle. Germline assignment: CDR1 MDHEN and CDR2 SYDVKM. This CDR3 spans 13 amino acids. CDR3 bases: TGTGCCAGCAGCCTACAGGATCACTATGGCTACACCTTC. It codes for CASSLQDHYGYTF.

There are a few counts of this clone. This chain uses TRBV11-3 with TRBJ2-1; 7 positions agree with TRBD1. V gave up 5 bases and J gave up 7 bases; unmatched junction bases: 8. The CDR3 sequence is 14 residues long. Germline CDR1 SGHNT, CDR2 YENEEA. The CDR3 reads CASSPTSTGNEQFF. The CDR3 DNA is TGTGCCAGCAGCCCGACTTCGACAGGGAATGAGCAGTTCTTC.

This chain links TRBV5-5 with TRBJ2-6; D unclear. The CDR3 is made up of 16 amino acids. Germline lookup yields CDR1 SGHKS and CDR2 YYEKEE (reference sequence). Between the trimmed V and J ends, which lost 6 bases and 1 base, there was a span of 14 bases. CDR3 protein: CASKKLGISGANVLTF. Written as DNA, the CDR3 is TGTGCCAGCAAAAAGCTGGGTATATCTGGGGCCAACGTCCTGACTTTC.

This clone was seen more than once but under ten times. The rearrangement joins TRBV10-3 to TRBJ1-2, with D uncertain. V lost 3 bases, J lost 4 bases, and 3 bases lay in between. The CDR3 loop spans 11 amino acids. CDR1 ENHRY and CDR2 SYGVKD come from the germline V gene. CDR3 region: CAISDGYGYTF. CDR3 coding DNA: TGTGCCATCAGTGATGGCTATGGCTACACCTTC.

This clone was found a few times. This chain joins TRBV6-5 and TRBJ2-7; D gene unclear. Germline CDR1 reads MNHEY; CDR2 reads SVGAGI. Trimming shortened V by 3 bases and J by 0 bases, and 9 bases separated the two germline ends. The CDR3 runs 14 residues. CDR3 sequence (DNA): TGTGCCAGCAGTTATGGGCGGTTCTCCTACGAGCAGTACTTC. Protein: CASSYGRFSYEQYF.

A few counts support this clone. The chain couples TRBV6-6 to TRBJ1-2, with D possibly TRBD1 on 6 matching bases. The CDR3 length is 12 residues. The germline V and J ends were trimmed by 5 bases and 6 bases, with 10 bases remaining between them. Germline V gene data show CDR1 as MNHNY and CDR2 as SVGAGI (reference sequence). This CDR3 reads CASSESGDGYTF. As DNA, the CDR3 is TGTGCCAGCAGTGAGTCAGGGGATGGCTACACCTTC.

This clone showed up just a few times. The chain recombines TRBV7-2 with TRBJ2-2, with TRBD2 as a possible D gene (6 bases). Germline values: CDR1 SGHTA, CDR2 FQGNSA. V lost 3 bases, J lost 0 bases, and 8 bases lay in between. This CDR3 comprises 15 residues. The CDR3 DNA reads TGTGCCAGCAGCTTGACTAGTACGAACACCGGGGAGCTGTTTTTT. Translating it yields CASSLTSTNTGELFF.

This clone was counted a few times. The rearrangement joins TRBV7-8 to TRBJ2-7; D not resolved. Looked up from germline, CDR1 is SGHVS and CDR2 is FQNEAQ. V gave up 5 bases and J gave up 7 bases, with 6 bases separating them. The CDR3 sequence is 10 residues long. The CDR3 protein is CASSVEEQYF. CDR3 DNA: TGTGCCAGCAGCGTAGAGGAGCAGTACTTC.

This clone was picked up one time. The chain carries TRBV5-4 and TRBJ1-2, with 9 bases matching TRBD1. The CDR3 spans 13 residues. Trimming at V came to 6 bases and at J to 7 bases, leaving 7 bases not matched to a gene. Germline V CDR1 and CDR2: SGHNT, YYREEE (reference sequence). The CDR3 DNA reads TGTGCCAGCAACATACCGACAGGGGGTGGCTACACCTTC. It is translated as CASNIPTGGGYTF.

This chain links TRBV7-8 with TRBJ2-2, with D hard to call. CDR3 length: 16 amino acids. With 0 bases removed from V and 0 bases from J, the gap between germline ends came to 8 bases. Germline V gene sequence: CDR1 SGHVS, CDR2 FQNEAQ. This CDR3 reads CASSLAPGPNTGELFF. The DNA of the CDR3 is TGTGCCAGCAGCTTAGCGCCTGGCCCGAACACCGGGGAGCTGTTTTTT. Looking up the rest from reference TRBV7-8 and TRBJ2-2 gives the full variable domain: GAGVSQSPRYKVAKRGQDVALRCDPISGHVSLFWYQQALGQGPEFLTYFQNEAQLDKSGLPSDRFFAERPEGSVSTLKIQRTQQEDSAVYLCASSLAPGPNTGELFFGEGSRLTVL.

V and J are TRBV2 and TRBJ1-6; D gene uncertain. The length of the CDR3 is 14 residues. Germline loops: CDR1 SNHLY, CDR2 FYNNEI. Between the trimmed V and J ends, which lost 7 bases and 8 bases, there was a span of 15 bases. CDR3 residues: CASIWAPRDSPLHF. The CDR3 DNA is TGTGCCAGCATTTGGGCCCCGAGGGATTCACCCCTCCACTTT.

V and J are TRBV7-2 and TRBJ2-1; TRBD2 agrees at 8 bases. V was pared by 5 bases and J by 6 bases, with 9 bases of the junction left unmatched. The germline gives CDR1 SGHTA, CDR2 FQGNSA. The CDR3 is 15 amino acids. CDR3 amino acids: CASSPQGTRSNEQFF. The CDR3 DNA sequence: TGTGCCAGCAGCCCTCAGGGGACTAGGAGCAATGAGCAGTTCTTC.

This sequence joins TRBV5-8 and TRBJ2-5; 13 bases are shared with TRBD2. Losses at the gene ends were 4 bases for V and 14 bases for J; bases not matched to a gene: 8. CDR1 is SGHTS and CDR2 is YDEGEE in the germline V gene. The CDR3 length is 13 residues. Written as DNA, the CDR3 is TGTGCCAGCAGCGTGACTAGCGGGGGGTGGTCCTACTTC. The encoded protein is CASSVTSGGWSYF.

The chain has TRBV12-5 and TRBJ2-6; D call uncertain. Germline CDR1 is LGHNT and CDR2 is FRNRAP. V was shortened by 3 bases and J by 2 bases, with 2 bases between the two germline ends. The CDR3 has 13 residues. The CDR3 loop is CASGFTGANVLTF. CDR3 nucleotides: TGTGCTAGTGGTTTTACTGGGGCCAACGTCCTGACTTTC.

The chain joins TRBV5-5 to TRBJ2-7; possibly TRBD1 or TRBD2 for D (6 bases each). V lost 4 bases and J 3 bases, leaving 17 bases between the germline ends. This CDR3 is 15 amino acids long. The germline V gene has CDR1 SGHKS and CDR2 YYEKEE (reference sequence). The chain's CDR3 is CASSTSGADSYEQYF. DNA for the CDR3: TGTGCCAGCAGCACGTCGGGGGCCGACAGCTACGAGCAGTACTTC.